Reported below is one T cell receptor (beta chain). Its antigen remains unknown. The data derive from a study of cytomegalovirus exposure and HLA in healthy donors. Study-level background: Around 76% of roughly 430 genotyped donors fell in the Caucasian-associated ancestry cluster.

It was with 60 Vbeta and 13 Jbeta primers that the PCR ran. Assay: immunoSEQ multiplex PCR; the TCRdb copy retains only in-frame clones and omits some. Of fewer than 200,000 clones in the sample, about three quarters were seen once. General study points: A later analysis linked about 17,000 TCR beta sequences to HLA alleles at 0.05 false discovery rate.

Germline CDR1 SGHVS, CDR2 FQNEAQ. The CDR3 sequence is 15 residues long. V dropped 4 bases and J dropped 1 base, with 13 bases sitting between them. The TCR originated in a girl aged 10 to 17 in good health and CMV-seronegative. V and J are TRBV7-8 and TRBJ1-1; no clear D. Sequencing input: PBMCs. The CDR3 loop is CASSSTPRGNTEAFF. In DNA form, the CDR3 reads TGTGCCAGCAGCTCTACTCCACGGGGGAACACTGAAGCTTTCTTT.